These 13 T cell receptor beta chains came from one sample sequenced in a study of cytomegalovirus exposure and HLA in healthy donors. PCR employed 60 Vbeta and 13 Jbeta primers. Using immunoSEQ multiplex PCR, the repertoire was profiled, and TCRdb retains in-frame clones only, with some absent. The sample consists of over 200,000 clones, more than 75% of them appearing once. Input material: PBMCs. The source of these receptors is a male donor in good health and CMV-seronegative.

V gene TRBV27 combines with J gene TRBJ2-1; the match to TRBD1 covers 10 bases. The germline V gene encodes CDR1 MNHEY and CDR2 SMNVEV (reference sequence). With 6 bases clipped from V and 0 bases from J, the junction kept 2 bases outside the gene matches. The CDR3 spans 15 residues. The DNA of the CDR3 is TGTGCCAGCAGCAGGGACAGGGGCTCCTACAATGAGCAGTTCTTC. Amino acid sequence: CASSRDRGSYNEQFF.

V gene TRBV27 combines with J gene TRBJ2-3, with D unresolved. The V gene's germline CDR1 is MNHEY and CDR2 SMNVEV (reference sequence). V was shortened by 4 bases and J by 2 bases, with 7 bases between the two germline ends. This CDR3 contains 13 residues. This CDR3 reads CASSSYSTDTQYF. The CDR3 DNA is TGTGCCAGCAGTTCCTATTCCACAGATACGCAGTATTTT.

This chain connects TRBV9 to TRBJ2-7; 10 bases align to TRBD1. J lost 2 bases, V lost 4 bases, and 6 bases had no gene match. The germline gives CDR1 SGDLS, CDR2 YYNGEE. The CDR3 extends over 15 amino acids. As DNA, the CDR3 is TGTGCCAGCAGCCCAAGGGGGACAGGGGCCTACGAGCAGTACTTC. This gives the protein CASSPRGTGAYEQYF.

The chain recombines TRBV9 with TRBJ2-3; 9 bases agree with TRBD2. The CDR3 is 14 amino acids. Trimming cost V 3 bases and J 6 bases; bases outside gene matches: 5. The germline gives CDR1 SGDLS, CDR2 YYNGEE. In nucleotides, the CDR3 is TGTGCCAGCAGCGCTAGCGGGAAAATGGATACGCAGTATTTT. Its translation is CASSASGKMDTQYF.

CDR3: CASRGTGTYEQYF. CDR3 DNA sequence: TGTGCCAGCAGAGGGACAGGGACTTACGAGCAGTACTTC. This chain uses TRBV27 with TRBJ2-7; 9 bases match TRBD1. Germline CDR1 is MNHEY and CDR2 is SMNVEV (reference sequence). The junction had 4 bases not matched to a gene; V was cut back by 6 bases and J by 4 bases. The CDR3 runs to 13 residues.

The gene calls are TRBV5-6 and TRBJ2-5; 8 nucleotides agree with TRBD1. Trimming removed 4 bases from V and 1 base from J; junction bases left unmatched: 9. From germline, CDR1 is SGHDT and CDR2 YYEEEE. This CDR3 has 16 residues. The CDR3 DNA follows: TGTGCCAGCAGCCGCGACGCCGGACAGGGCCAAGAGACCCAGTACTTC. It translates to CASSRDAGQGQETQYF. The whole variable domain, remainder taken from reference TRBV5-6 and TRBJ2-5, is DAGVTQSPTHLIKTRGQQVTLRCSPKSGHDTVSWYQQALGQGPQFIFQYYEEEERQRGNFPDRFSGHQFPNYSSELNVNALLLGDSALYLCASSRDAGQGQETQYFGPGTRLLVL.

The V and J genes are TRBV28 and TRBJ2-2; D is uncertain. Germline values: CDR1 MDHEN, CDR2 SYDVKM. The CDR3 extends over 13 amino acids. With 2 bases removed from V and 6 bases from J, the gap between germline ends came to 7 bases. CDR3 sequence: CASSLPVPGELFF. The CDR3 bases are TGTGCCAGCAGTTTACCCGTCCCCGGGGAGCTGTTTTTT. Drawing the rest from reference TRBV28 and TRBJ2-2, the complete variable domain is DVKVTQSSRYLVKRTGEKVFLECVQDMDHENMFWYRQDPGLGLRLIYFSYDVKMKEKGDIPEGYSVSREKKERFSLILESASTNQTSMYLCASSLPVPGELFFGEGSRLTVL.

The chain has TRBV7-6 and TRBJ2-5, with 9 bases fitting TRBD2. V was clipped by 3 bases and J by 6 bases; unmatched bases: 5. Germline V gene sequence: CDR1 SGHVS, CDR2 FNYEAQ. The CDR3 consists of 14 residues. CDR3 loop: CASSLAGGVKTQYF. Here the CDR3 DNA reads TGTGCCAGCAGCTTGGCGGGAGGGGTAAAGACCCAGTACTTC.

V usage is TRBV4-1 and J usage is TRBJ1-5, with 9 bases that match TRBD1. Germline V CDR1 and CDR2: MGHRA, YSYEKL. V lost 4 bases and J lost 5; bases outside the gene matches: 0. This CDR3 spans 13 amino acids. CDR3 residues: CASSRQGDQPQHF. Here the CDR3 DNA reads TGCGCCAGCAGCCGACAGGGGGATCAGCCCCAGCATTTT.

This chain joins TRBV6-6 and TRBJ2-7; 11 bases agree with TRBD1. The germline CDR1 and CDR2 sequences are MNHNY and SVGAGI (reference sequence). V shed 6 bases, J shed 7 bases, and the junction held 8 bases outside the gene matches. The CDR3 is 14 residues long. This chain's CDR3 is CASREGQGATEQYF. In DNA, the CDR3 is TGTGCCAGCAGAGAAGGACAGGGGGCAACTGAGCAGTACTTC.

The chain uses TRBV1 and TRBJ2-6; the table's D call, TRBD2, has no DNA check behind it. TRBV1 counts as a pseudogene. This CDR3 has 15 amino acids. The CDR3 reads CTSRVQAAGANVLTF. The CDR3 DNA reads as TGCACCAGCAGGGTACAAGCGGCAGGGGCCAACGTCCTGACTTTC.

The chain couples TRBV29-1 to TRBJ2-3; TRBD2 matches 14 bases. The CDR3 loop spans 17 amino acids. Germline V gene sequence: CDR1 SQVTM, CDR2 ANQGSEA. The trim removed 4 bases at V and 4 bases at J, leaving 10 bases unmatched. CDR3 loop: CSVGGLAGGRMADTQYF. The DNA for the CDR3 is TGCAGCGTTGGTGGACTAGCGGGAGGTCGGATGGCAGATACGCAGTATTTT.

This clone appeared a few times. The rearrangement links TRBV6-6 to TRBJ1-1; D gene ambiguous. CDR3 size: 15 residues. The germline gives CDR1 MNHNY, CDR2 SVGAGI (reference sequence). With 5 bases removed from V and 9 bases from J, the gap between germline ends came to 22 bases. Here the CDR3 reads CASSAGREPPVKAFF. DNA of the CDR3: TGTGCCAGCAGTGCAGGCCGGGAGCCGCCAGTGAAAGCTTTCTTT.